These 20 T cell receptor beta chains were sequenced from one sample in a study of blood T cell repertoires in COVID-19. TCRdb's table, derived via immunoSEQ multiplex PCR, lists solely in-frame clones and lacks some. Of a few hundred thousand clones in the sample, about 87% were seen once. What was sequenced was PBMCs or T cells enriched from blood (not recorded which). All receptors derive from a woman between 18 and 30 years old who had recovered from COVID-19.

The chain recombines TRBV12-3 or TRBV12-4 with TRBJ1-2, with D possibly being TRBD1 (5 bases). Trimming shortened V by 7 bases and J by 8 bases, and 17 bases separated the two germline ends. The CDR3 has 13 amino acids. CDR3 amino acids: CASTSGGLGGYTF. The CDR3 DNA sequence: TGTGCCAGCACCTCCGGGGGACTGGGGGGCTACACCTTC.

The CDR3 DNA is TGTGCCAGCAGTCCCCCAGGGGGCGCGGGCCCAAAAGGAGCTTTCTTT. Amino acid sequence: CASSPPGGAGPKGAFF. This sequence joins TRBV28 and TRBJ1-1; TRBD1 aligns across 8 bases. The germline gives CDR1 MDHEN, CDR2 SYDVKM. The CDR3 contains 16 residues. The J segment lost 10 bases and the V segment lost 5 bases, leaving 18 bases of the junction unmatched.

V and J are TRBV28 and TRBJ2-5; D might be TRBD2 (6 bases). Germline values: CDR1 MDHEN, CDR2 SYDVKM. Trimming stripped 3 bases from V and 5 bases from J, with 10 bases between. The CDR3 contains 13 residues. The DNA of the CDR3 is TGTGCCAGCAGTTTTCTTGGGAGGGAGACCCAGTACTTC. This translates into CASSFLGRETQYF.

J is TRBJ2-1 and V is TRBV11-2; a possible D gene is TRBD2 (6 bases). The germline V and J ends were trimmed by 0 bases and 2 bases, with 11 bases remaining between them. Germline V gene data show CDR1 as SGHAT and CDR2 as FQNNGV. This CDR3 is 16 amino acids long. In DNA form, the CDR3 reads TGTGCCAGCAGCTTAGATATAGCGGCTCCCTACAATGAGCAGTTCTTC. This codes for CASSLDIAAPYNEQFF.

The V and J genes are TRBV5-8 and TRBJ2-1; TRBD1 aligns across 8 bases. The CDR3 is 20 amino acids. V was clipped by 0 bases and J by 0 bases; unmatched bases: 14. Germline lookup yields CDR1 SGHTS and CDR2 YDEGEE. CDR3 region: CASSLAGTGDPGSSYNEQFF. The DNA of the CDR3 is TGTGCCAGCAGCTTGGCCGGGACAGGAGACCCCGGAAGCTCCTACAATGAGCAGTTCTTC.

This clone was observed once. The chain combines TRBV25-1 with TRBJ1-1; tentatively, D is TRBD1 (5 bases). V was cut by 6 bases and J by 1 base, with 12 bases left in between. Per germline, CDR1 MGHDK and CDR2 SYGVNS. The CDR3 has 14 residues. CDR3 in DNA: TGTGCCAGCAGAGAAAGGGGCTCGAACACTGAAGCTTTCTTT. Translated: CASRERGSNTEAFF.

This clone was detected many times. V and J are TRBV4-2 and TRBJ2-5; D may be TRBD2 (6 bases). Trimming stripped 4 bases from V and 5 bases from J, with 29 bases between. The CDR3 spans 19 residues. From germline, CDR1 is LGHNA and CDR2 YNFKEQ. CDR3 sequence: CASSRLVRVEVLVGETQYF. The CDR3 nucleotides are TGTGCCAGCAGCCGACTAGTAAGAGTTGAGGTCCTTGTGGGGGAGACCCAGTACTTC.

This clone occurred a few times. The chain uses TRBV6-1 and TRBJ2-1; TRBD2 agrees at 9 bases. This CDR3 is built from 15 residues. Germline V CDR1 and CDR2: MNHNS, SASEGT. J gave up 2 bases and V 2 bases, and 1 base lay outside the gene matches. The CDR3 is CASSEPSGTYNEQFF. CDR3 nucleotide sequence: TGTGCCAGCAGTGAACCTAGCGGGACCTACAATGAGCAGTTCTTC.

The chain uses TRBV7-9 and TRBJ2-7; a possible D gene is TRBD1 (6 bases). The V end lost 5 bases, the J end lost 2 bases, and 13 bases lay between the germline ends. This CDR3 is 14 amino acids long. Germline CDR1 reads SEHNR; CDR2 reads FQNEAQ (reference sequence). CDR3 protein: CASSLAGDTYEQYF. The CDR3 bases are TGTGCCAGCAGCCTGGCAGGGGACACCTACGAGCAGTACTTC.

The chain's CDR3 is CASSIRTDLASSQPQHF. The CDR3 bases are TGTGCCAGTAGTATAAGGACAGATTTAGCATCTTCCCAGCCCCAGCATTTT. The chain combines TRBV19 with TRBJ1-5, with D perhaps matching TRBD1 (6 bases). The CDR3 covers 17 residues. The germline CDR1 and CDR2 sequences are LNHDA and SQIVND (reference sequence). V lost 2 bases to trimming and J lost 7 bases, with 21 bases between them.

J is TRBJ1-1 and V is TRBV7-6; D not certain. The germline V and J ends were trimmed by 1 base and 0 bases, with 3 bases remaining between them. From germline, CDR1 is SGHVS and CDR2 FNYEAQ. The CDR3 runs to 13 residues. The CDR3 sequence is CASSLDMNTEAFF. The DNA for the CDR3 is TGTGCCAGCAGCTTAGACATGAACACTGAAGCTTTCTTT.

In DNA, the CDR3 is TGTGCCAGCACCCGAGAGGGGGTTGGAGTTGAAAAACTGTTTTTT. Its translation is CASTREGVGVEKLFF. The gene calls are TRBV5-6 and TRBJ1-4, with a tentative D call TRBD1 (6 bases). The CDR3 has 15 residues. The germline CDR1 and CDR2 sequences are SGHDT and YYEEEE. Deletions cut 6 bases from V and 7 bases from J, with 19 bases between.

This clone has just a few counts. The gene calls are TRBV12-5 and TRBJ1-2; no clear D gene. Looked up from germline, CDR1 is LGHNT and CDR2 is FRNRAP. Trimming cost V 1 base and J 1 base, with 13 bases left between them. The CDR3 has 16 amino acids. The CDR3: CASGLDSDALNYGYTF. CDR3 nucleotides: TGTGCTAGTGGTTTGGACAGTGATGCACTTAACTATGGCTACACCTTC. The whole variable domain, filled in from reference TRBV12-5 and TRBJ1-2, reads DARVTQTPRHKVTEMGQEVTMRCQPILGHNTVFWYRQTMMQGLELLAYFRNRAPLDDSGMPKDRFSAEMPDATLATLKIQPSEPRDSAVYFCASGLDSDALNYGYTFGSGTRLTVV.

The chain uses TRBV5-6 and TRBJ1-2; D is perhaps TRBD1 (6 bases). Germline V gene data show CDR1 as SGHDT and CDR2 as YYEEEE. The CDR3 is made up of 12 amino acids. Deletions cut 0 bases from V and 10 bases from J, with 10 bases between. DNA for the CDR3: TGTGCCAGCAGCTTGGTACAGGGAGACTACACCTTC. As protein: CASSLVQGDYTF.

This rearrangement joins TRBV4-3 to TRBJ1-2; D is unclear. V lost 2 bases to trimming and J lost 5 bases, with 18 bases between them. The germline V gene has CDR1 LGHNA and CDR2 YSLEER. This CDR3 has 16 residues. This chain's CDR3 is CASSQSKTNPVYGYTF. The CDR3 DNA is TGCGCCAGCAGCCAAAGTAAAACCAACCCGGTTTATGGCTACACCTTC.

The chain joins TRBV2 to TRBJ2-1; D is possibly TRBD2 (6 bases). There are 17 residues in the CDR3. Trimming removed 3 bases from V and 0 bases from J, with 15 bases in between. Germline values: CDR1 SNHLY, CDR2 FYNNEI. CDR3 bases: TGTGCCAGCAGTGAGATCAGCGGGTTCAGCTCCTACAATGAGCAGTTCTTC. Its protein is CASSEISGFSSYNEQFF.

This clone has only one observation. The chain recombines TRBV2 with TRBJ2-2, with a tentative D call TRBD2 (5 bases). Germline V gives CDR1 SNHLY, CDR2 FYNNEI. V was trimmed by 8 bases and J by 2 bases, leaving 9 bases between them. The CDR3 sequence is 13 residues long. The CDR3 region is CASSAGNTGELFF. The CDR3 DNA is TGTGCCAGCTCCGCGGGTAACACCGGGGAGCTGTTTTTT.

This clone has only a few counts. The V gene is TRBV6-2 or TRBV6-3, the J gene TRBJ2-7, with unresolved D. The CDR3 is 14 residues long. Germline CDR1 and CDR2: MNHEY and SVGEGT. V shed 2 bases and J shed 4 bases, with 12 bases lying between them. As DNA, the CDR3 is TGTGCCAGCAGTTACCACGGAGCTAGTTACGAGCAGTACTTC. This translates into CASSYHGASYEQYF.

The chain links TRBV28 to TRBJ2-5; 8 nucleotides align to TRBD2. This CDR3 has 14 residues. Germline values: CDR1 MDHEN, CDR2 SYDVKM. V gave up 4 bases and J gave up 1 base; unmatched junction bases: 2. Written as DNA, the CDR3 is TGTGCCAGCAGTTACGGGGGGGTCCAAGAGACCCAGTACTTC. Its translation: CASSYGGVQETQYF. The full variable domain, with the rest looked up from reference TRBV28 and TRBJ2-5, is DVKVTQSSRYLVKRTGEKVFLECVQDMDHENMFWYRQDPGLGLRLIYFSYDVKMKEKGDIPEGYSVSREKKERFSLILESASTNQTSMYLCASSYGGVQETQYFGPGTRLLVL.

This chain links TRBV19 with TRBJ2-2; D not certain. The CDR3 length is 14 residues. Germline values: CDR1 LNHDA, CDR2 SQIVND (reference sequence). Trimming stripped 2 bases from V and 1 base from J, with 5 bases between. CDR3 region: CASSITVNTGELFF. The CDR3 coding sequence is TGTGCCAGTAGTATAACGGTGAACACCGGGGAGCTGTTTTTT.